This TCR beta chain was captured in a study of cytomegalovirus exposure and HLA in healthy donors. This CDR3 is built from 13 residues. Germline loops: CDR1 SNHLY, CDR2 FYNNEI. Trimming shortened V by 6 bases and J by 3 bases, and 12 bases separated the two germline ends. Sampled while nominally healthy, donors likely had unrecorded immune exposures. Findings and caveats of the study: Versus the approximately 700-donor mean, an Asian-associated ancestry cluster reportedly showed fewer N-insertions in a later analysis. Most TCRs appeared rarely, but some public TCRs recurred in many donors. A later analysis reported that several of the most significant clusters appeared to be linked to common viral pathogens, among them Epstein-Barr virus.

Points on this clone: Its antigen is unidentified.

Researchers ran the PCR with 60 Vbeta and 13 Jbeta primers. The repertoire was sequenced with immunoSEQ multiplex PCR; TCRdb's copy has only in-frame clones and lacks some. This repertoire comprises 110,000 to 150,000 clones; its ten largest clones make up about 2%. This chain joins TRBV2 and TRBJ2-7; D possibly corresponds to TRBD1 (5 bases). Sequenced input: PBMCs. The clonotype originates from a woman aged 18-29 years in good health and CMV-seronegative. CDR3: CASRREQGYEQYF. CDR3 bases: TGTGCCAGCAGGAGAGAGCAGGGCTACGAGCAGTACTTC.